These 32 T cell receptor beta chains originate from one sample sequenced in a study of monozygotic twins with inflammatory bowel disease. TCRdb re-called the 5' RACE reads, yielding one record per CDR3 amino acid sequence without DNA. The table lists about 160,000 distinct CDR3 sequences. The sequencing sample was made of blood. These receptors originate from a human donor with ulcerative colitis or Crohn's disease, or a healthy co-twin of an affected twin (not recorded which).

The chain has TRBV10-3 and TRBJ1-1; absent DNA, TCRdb's TRBD1 call cannot be checked. The V gene's germline CDR1 is ENHRY and CDR2 SYGVKD. The CDR3 extends over 18 amino acids. The CDR3 here is CAISETGLLGGGRTEAFF.

The J gene is TRBJ2-7, the V gene TRBV7-2; TCRdb picks TRBD1, but there is no DNA to check that call. The CDR3 has 16 amino acids. CDR1 is SGHTA, CDR2 FQGNSA, per germline. CDR3 sequence reads: CASSPAGTGPSYEQYF.

The chain recombines TRBV5-1 with TRBJ2-2; TCRdb's D call of TRBD2 is untestable without DNA. Germline V gives CDR1 SGHRS, CDR2 YFSETQ. The CDR3 consists of 15 residues. The CDR3 protein is CASGTSGRDTGELFF.

The chain recombines TRBV28 with TRBJ2-3. Germline CDR1 reads MDHEN; CDR2 reads SYDVKM. The CDR3 sequence is 12 residues long. The CDR3 is CASSGSTDTQYF. Filled out from reference TRBV28 and TRBJ2-3, the complete variable domain reads DVKVTQSSRYLVKRTGEKVFLECVQDMDHENMFWYRQDPGLGLRLIYFSYDVKMKEKGDIPEGYSVSREKKERFSLILESASTNQTSMYLCASSGSTDTQYFGPGTRLTVL.

The V call is TRBV30, the J call TRBJ2-1; there is no DNA to check the TCRdb D call of TRBD1. The CDR3 totals 13 residues. CDR1 GTSNPN and CDR2 SVGIG come from the germline V gene (reference sequence). CDR3 region: CAWSPGYDNEQFF.

The chain couples TRBV2 to TRBJ2-7. CDR1 is SNHLY, CDR2 FYNNEI, per germline. The CDR3 length is 11 residues. The CDR3 sequence: CASSAGYEQYF.

The chain uses TRBV20-1 and TRBJ2-3; absent DNA, TCRdb's TRBD1 call cannot be checked. This CDR3 has 14 residues. CDR1 is DFQATT, CDR2 SNEGSKA, per germline (reference sequence). CDR3 amino acids: CSARGTGRTDTQYF.

The chain uses TRBV18 and TRBJ1-1. CDR3 length: 12 amino acids. In germline, CDR1 is KGHSH, CDR2 LQKENI. The CDR3 here is CASSPRVAEAFF. Using reference TRBV18 and TRBJ1-1 for the parts outside the CDR3, the full variable domain is NAGVMQNPRHLVRRRGQEARLRCSPMKGHSHVYWYRQLPEEGLKFMVYLQKENIIDESGMPKERFSAEFPKEGPSILRIQQVVRGDSAAYFCASSPRVAEAFFGQGTRLTVV.

This sequence joins TRBV14 and TRBJ1-4. The CDR3 covers 13 residues. Per the germline V gene, CDR1 is SGHDN and CDR2 is FVKESK. Here the CDR3 reads CASSQGQREKLFF.

The chain carries TRBV15 and TRBJ2-3; the TRBD2 assignment by TCRdb is unverifiable without DNA. CDR1 LNHNV and CDR2 YYDKDF come from the germline V gene (reference sequence). There are 12 residues in the CDR3. CDR3 residues: CATSKGTSTQYF.

The chain carries TRBV9 and TRBJ1-2; absent DNA, TCRdb's TRBD1 call cannot be checked. Germline assignment: CDR1 SGDLS and CDR2 YYNGEE. The CDR3 length is 15 residues. CDR3 residues: CASSVTGLPNYGYTF.

The chain uses TRBV5-1 and TRBJ1-4. CDR3 length: 17 residues. Germline V gives CDR1 SGHRS, CDR2 YFSETQ. The CDR3 here is CASSFGREVATNEKLFF.

The chain couples TRBV5-4 to TRBJ2-5; TCRdb gives TRBD1 as the D gene, but with no DNA this cannot be confirmed. This CDR3 has 15 residues. The germline gives CDR1 SGHNT, CDR2 YYREEE (reference sequence). The CDR3 loop reads CASSLNHRGQETQYF.

V gene TRBV5-1 combines with J gene TRBJ2-7. The CDR3 totals 12 residues. CDR1 SGHRS and CDR2 YFSETQ come from the germline V gene. CDR3 sequence reads: CASRSDQNERYF.

V and J are TRBV29-1 and TRBJ2-6. The germline V gene has CDR1 SQVTM and CDR2 ANQGSEA. CDR3 length: 14 residues. Here the CDR3 reads CSVDGSSGANVLTF. Using reference TRBV29-1 and TRBJ2-6 for the parts outside the CDR3, the full variable domain is SAVISQKPSRDICQRGTSLTIQCQVDSQVTMMFWYRQQPGQSLTLIATANQGSEATYESGFVIDKFPISRPNLTFSTLTVSNMSPEDSSIYLCSVDGSSGANVLTFGAGSRLTVL.

The V call is TRBV11-2, the J call TRBJ2-5. CDR3 size: 13 residues. Germline CDR1 SGHAT, CDR2 FQNNGV. The CDR3 region is CASSLRGQETQYF.

The V and J genes are TRBV12-3 or TRBV12-4 and TRBJ1-4; TCRdb picks TRBD1, but there is no DNA to check that call. The CDR3 loop spans 17 amino acids. CDR3 protein: CASSSRQGDPTNEKLFF.

The V and J genes are TRBV28 and TRBJ2-7; no DNA is available, so the TRBD1 call from TCRdb remains unchecked. The CDR3 is 12 residues long. The V gene's germline CDR1 is MDHEN and CDR2 SYDVKM. CDR3 sequence: CASRPGEGEQYF. Looking up the rest from reference TRBV28 and TRBJ2-7 gives the full variable domain: DVKVTQSSRYLVKRTGEKVFLECVQDMDHENMFWYRQDPGLGLRLIYFSYDVKMKEKGDIPEGYSVSREKKERFSLILESASTNQTSMYLCASRPGEGEQYFGPGTRLTVT.

J is TRBJ1-1 and V is TRBV5-1; the D call from TCRdb, TRBD1, cannot be confirmed without DNA. The CDR3 totals 16 residues. Looked up from germline, CDR1 is SGHRS and CDR2 is YFSETQ. This CDR3 is CASSNYPDMMNTEAFF.

CDR3 sequence reads: CASSFRQGNEKLFF. The gene calls are TRBV5-1 and TRBJ1-4; TCRdb gives TRBD1 as the D gene, but with no DNA this cannot be confirmed. The length of the CDR3 is 14 residues. The germline V gene encodes CDR1 SGHRS and CDR2 YFSETQ. Using reference TRBV5-1 and TRBJ1-4 for the parts outside the CDR3, the full variable domain is KAGVTQTPRYLIKTRGQQVTLSCSPISGHRSVSWYQQTPGQGLQFLFEYFSETQRNKGNFPGRFSGRQFSNSRSEMNVSTLELGDSALYLCASSFRQGNEKLFFGSGTQLSVL.

This chain uses TRBV5-1 with TRBJ1-2; TCRdb selects TRBD1, and the lack of DNA leaves this call unchecked. Per germline, CDR1 SGHRS and CDR2 YFSETQ. CDR3 length equals 15 residues. Here the CDR3 reads CASSFRGHEPYGYTF.

The chain recombines TRBV5-1 with TRBJ1-2; TCRdb returns TRBD1, unconfirmable since there is no DNA. Per germline, CDR1 SGHRS and CDR2 YFSETQ. CDR3 length: 16 residues. The CDR3: CASSLELGGNFHGYTF.

This chain uses TRBV18 with TRBJ2-3; TCRdb picks TRBD1, but there is no DNA to check that call. Germline CDR1 KGHSH, CDR2 LQKENI. The CDR3 sequence is 16 residues long. The CDR3 loop reads CASSPPRQGPTDTQYF.

V and J are TRBV15 and TRBJ1-4. Germline V lookup: CDR1 LNHNV, CDR2 YYDKDF (reference sequence). The CDR3 is 15 amino acids. CDR3 in amino acids: CATSRDKGNNEKLFF.

The V gene is TRBV4-1, the J gene TRBJ2-5; TCRdb selects TRBD1, and the lack of DNA leaves this call unchecked. Germline V CDR1 and CDR2: MGHRA, YSYEKL. The CDR3 extends over 15 amino acids. The CDR3 is CASSHVPPLEETQYF.

This sequence joins TRBV15 and TRBJ2-1; the TCRdb D gene call, TRBD2, has no DNA to confirm it. The CDR3 length is 14 residues. Germline CDR1 and CDR2: LNHNV and YYDKDF (reference sequence). This CDR3 reads CATSKRASGLEQFF.

The chain links TRBV6-1 to TRBJ2-1. Germline values: CDR1 MNHNS, CDR2 SASEGT. This CDR3 contains 14 residues. This CDR3 reads CASSGTSSYNEQFF.

The rearrangement uses TRBV14 and TRBJ1-3; without DNA, the TCRdb call of TRBD1 cannot be checked. This CDR3 spans 16 amino acids. CDR1 SGHDN and CDR2 FVKESK come from the germline V gene. CDR3 residues: CASSRVRTSSGNTIYF. Filled out from reference TRBV14 and TRBJ1-3, the complete variable domain reads EAGVTQFPSHSVIEKGQTVTLRCDPISGHDNLYWYRRVMGKEIKFLLHFVKESKQDESGMPNNRFLAERTGGTYSTLKVQPAELEDSGVYFCASSRVRTSSGNTIYFGEGSWLTVV.

This sequence joins TRBV28 and TRBJ1-5. Germline V gene data show CDR1 as MDHEN and CDR2 as SYDVKM. The CDR3 totals 12 residues. The CDR3 protein is CASCRIRQPQHF.

The chain joins TRBV5-6 to TRBJ2-6; TCRdb lists TRBD1, though no DNA is available to test this call. From germline, CDR1 is SGHDT and CDR2 YYEEEE. This CDR3 is 16 amino acids long. The CDR3 protein is CASSLEPGYGANVLTF.

The CDR3 loop reads CASRGGLETDTQYF. The genes are TRBV7-9 and TRBJ2-3; with no DNA, the TCRdb D assignment of TRBD1 cannot be verified. The CDR3 is made up of 14 amino acids. The germline V gene has CDR1 SEHNR and CDR2 FQNEAQ (reference sequence). Full variable domain (outside the CDR3, taken from reference TRBV7-9 and TRBJ2-3): DTGVSQNPRHKITKRGQNVTFRCDPISEHNRLYWYRQTLGQGPEFLTYFQNEAQLEKSRLLSDRFSAERPKGSFSTLEIQRTEQGDSAMYLCASRGGLETDTQYFGPGTRLTVL.

This rearrangement joins TRBV4-1 to TRBJ1-1. Germline assignment: CDR1 MGHRA and CDR2 YSYEKL. The CDR3 length is 12 residues. This chain's CDR3 is CASSQDPGEAFF.